Each of the 5 T cell receptor beta chains below was sequenced from the same sample in a study of T cells after yellow fever vaccination. TCRdb independently ran MiXCR on the 5' RACE reads; one entry per CDR3 protein. This sample yields around 100,000 distinct CDR3 sequences, of which 7.5% to 9.5% are seen a single time; around 25% belongs to the top ten. The sequencing used CD8+ T cells sorted from PBMCs, collected 45 days after the yellow fever booster vaccination. These receptors were collected from a man aged 30 to 45 who received the YFV17D yellow fever vaccine.

Only a few counts were recorded for this clonotype. This chain joins TRBV28 and TRBJ2-7; the D is unclear. V lost 6 bases, J lost 2 bases, and 14 bases lay in between. CDR1 and CDR2 (germline): MDHEN, SYDVKM. There are 14 residues in the CDR3. CDR3 protein: CASRTPLGAYEQYF. The CDR3 region has the DNA TGTGCCAGCAGAACACCTCTTGGGGCCTACGAGCAGTACTTC.

There are many counts of this clonotype. The J gene is TRBJ2-2, the V gene TRBV29-1, with TRBD2 as a possible D gene (5 bases). This CDR3 has 13 amino acids. Germline V CDR1 and CDR2: SQVTM, ANQGSEA. V lost 4 bases and J lost 3, with 9 bases in between. CDR3 sequence: CSVARGYTGELFF. The CDR3 nucleotides read TGCAGCGTTGCCCGGGGATACACCGGGGAGCTGTTTTTT.

This clonotype was seen only once. The V call is TRBV6-2 or TRBV6-3, the J call TRBJ1-5; 7 bases agree with TRBD1. CDR1 is MNHEY and CDR2 is SVGEGT in the germline V gene. V shed 5 bases, J shed 6 bases, and the junction held 13 bases outside the gene matches. This CDR3 comprises 16 residues. For the CDR3, the DNA is TGTGCCAGCAGTCCCGCGGCGACAGGGCCAATTCAGCCCCAGCATTTT. Encoded protein: CASSPAATGPIQPQHF.

The chain is built from TRBV6-5 and TRBJ1-1, with 8 positions matching TRBD1. With 5 bases clipped from V and 2 bases from J, the junction kept 7 bases outside the gene matches. Germline CDR1 and CDR2: MNHEY and SVGAGI. The CDR3 has 15 residues. The CDR3, as DNA: TGTGCCAGCAGTACCTCCGACAGGGGTAACACTGAAGCTTTCTTT. Its protein is CASSTSDRGNTEAFF.

In its sample, this clonotype was seen many times. This chain links TRBV7-2 with TRBJ2-5; no definite D call. CDR1 is SGHTA, CDR2 FQGNSA, per germline. There are 13 residues in the CDR3. V was trimmed by 4 bases and J by 5 bases, leaving 11 bases between them. The DNA of the CDR3 is TGTGCCAGCAGCTCGCCTCTAGAGGAGACCCAGTACTTC. It yields the protein CASSSPLEETQYF.